Following are 2 T cell receptor beta chains from one sample sequenced in a study of shared clonotypes between healthy human individuals. This table comes from immunoSEQ multiplex PCR, and its TCRdb copy is limited to in-frame clones, with some not included. The sample contains about 2 million clones, around 96% of which appear only once. CD45RO-negative cells were positively selected for CCR7, leaving out terminally differentiated effector memory CD45RA+ cells. Sequenced: naive CD8+ T cells sorted from blood. The receptors originated from a man aged 18-30 years in good health.

The CDR3 coding sequence is TGCGCCAGCAGCCAAGTAGGAACAGGCCCTAAAGAGACCCAGTACTTC. The encoded protein is CASSQVGTGPKETQYF. The chain combines TRBV4-1 with TRBJ2-5, with D perhaps matching TRBD1 (5 bases). The CDR3 totals 16 residues. V lost 1 base to trimming and J lost 3 bases, with 15 bases between them. Germline lookup yields CDR1 MGHRA and CDR2 YSYEKL.

A remark on this clone: Other DNA sequences in the sample encode the same CDR3. This CDR3 is CASSSGQGAYNEQFF. Here the CDR3 DNA reads TGCGCCAGCAGCTCAGGACAGGGGGCCTACAATGAGCAGTTCTTC. The rearrangement links TRBV5-1 to TRBJ2-1, with TRBD1 matching 10 bases. Per germline, CDR1 SGHRS and CDR2 YFSETQ. The CDR3 spans 15 residues. Trimming took 3 bases from V and 2 from J; bases not matched to a gene: 2.